Shown below are 21 T cell receptor beta chains from a single sample sequenced in a study of CD4 and CD8 cells across lung adenocarcinoma regions. One entry per CDR3 protein, called by TCRdb with MiXCR from the PCR reads. The table records about 23,000 distinct CDR3 sequences, about 50% of them present only once. The sequenced material came from CD4+ T cells from the center of a lung tumor. These receptors were obtained from a male donor with lung adenocarcinoma. The CD4 and CD8 labels of this study may be unreliable.

The CDR3 coding sequence is TGTGCCAGCAGCGAAAGGGGAGTAGCGGGAGGTCGCCCAGATACGCAGTATTTT. Translation gives CASSERGVAGGRPDTQYF. The chain is built from TRBV6-1 and TRBJ2-5; 10 nucleotides agree with TRBD2. The end of the DNA aligns better with TRBJ2-3, so the J call may be wrong. CDR1 is MNHNS, CDR2 SASEGT, per germline. This CDR3 is built from 18 residues.

This clonotype appeared a few times. V and J are TRBV6-5 and TRBJ1-5; 8 positions match TRBD1. The CDR3 spans 13 residues. The ends lost 6 bases at V and 4 bases at J; junction bases unmatched: 2. Germline V gene sequence: CDR1 MNHEY, CDR2 SVGAGI. The CDR3 reads CASRDRGNQPQHF. CDR3 DNA sequence: TGTGCCAGCAGAGACAGGGGAAATCAGCCCCAGCATTTT.

The V and J genes are TRBV6-1 and TRBJ2-3; tentative D call: TRBD2 (7 bases). The CDR3 is 15 residues long. V lost 6 bases, J lost 11 bases, and 24 bases lay in between. Per the germline V gene, CDR1 is MNHNS and CDR2 is SASEGT. CDR3 bases: TGTGCCAGCAGCCGGGGAGGGGGAGGGAAAAACATGCAGTATTTT. Protein: CASSRGGGGKNMQYF.

This clonotype was seen many times. This sequence joins TRBV7-2 and TRBJ2-1, with 7 bases aligning to TRBD2. The DNA end is a closer match to TRBJ2-7, so the J assignment may be wrong. The CDR3 extends over 17 amino acids. Per germline, CDR1 SGHTA and CDR2 FQGNSA. CDR3 in amino acids: CASSLGGGAGLSYEQYF. The CDR3 DNA reads TGTGCCAGCAGCTTAGGGGGAGGGGCGGGACTCTCCTACGAGCAGTACTTC.

The chain uses TRBV6-1 and TRBJ2-7; 7 bases fit TRBD1. The V segment lost 8 bases and the J segment 6 bases; nucleotides outside the gene matches: 16. The length of the CDR3 is 15 residues. The germline V gene encodes CDR1 MNHNS and CDR2 SASEGT. CDR3 DNA: TGTGCCAGCCAGGACGCACAGGGGAACAATGGCGAGCAGTACTTC. Translated: CASQDAQGNNGEQYF.

This clonotype was found many times. The chain combines TRBV11-3 with TRBJ2-1; TRBD2 matches at 11 bases. The tail of the sequence fits TRBJ2-5 better, so the J call may be wrong. CDR1 SGHNT and CDR2 YENEEA come from the germline V gene. CDR3 size: 15 residues. DNA of the CDR3: TGTGCCAGCAGCTCGGGACTAGCGGTCGGAGGGACCCAGTACTTC. It encodes CASSSGLAVGGTQYF.

About this clonotype: The CDR3 ends on some other residue instead of the conserved phenylalanine or tryptophan, so this is likely a read error. This sequence joins TRBV6-1 and TRBJ2-1, with D perhaps TRBD1 or TRBD2 (5 bases each). CDR3 length: 16 amino acids. CDR1 and CDR2 from the germline V gene are MNHNS and SASEGT. Trimming took off 6 bases at V and 5 bases at J, with 20 bases between the two ends. Written as DNA, the CDR3 is TGTGCCAGCAGACCTGGGGCTTTAGAGGGAGACAATGAGCAGTTCTGC. Protein product: CASRPGALEGDNEQFC.

The sample holds many counts of this clonotype. This chain links TRBV6-1 with TRBJ2-6; D not certain. Between the trimmed V and J ends, which lost 7 bases and 3 bases, there was a span of 13 bases. The CDR3 totals 15 residues. From germline, CDR1 is MNHNS and CDR2 SASEGT. CDR3 nucleotide sequence: TGTGCCAGCAAACAACAGCTCAGTGGGGCCAACGTCCTGACTTTC. Translated: CASKQQLSGANVLTF.

This clonotype was recorded at least ten times. The chain links TRBV7-8 to TRBJ1-1, with no clear D. Germline lookup yields CDR1 SGHVS and CDR2 FQNEAQ. The CDR3 is 14 amino acids. V was shortened by 1 base and J by 6 bases, with 12 bases between the two germline ends. The CDR3 DNA follows: TGTGCCAGCAGCTTAGTGGGAGGCAGCGCTGAAGCTTTCTTT. Its translation: CASSLVGGSAEAFF.

The J gene is TRBJ2-2, the V gene TRBV6-1, with D perhaps assigned TRBD1 or TRBD2 (5 bases each). The germline gives CDR1 MNHNS, CDR2 SASEGT. The V and J ends lost 9 bases and 16 bases respectively, with 30 bases between them. CDR3 size: 15 residues. The CDR3 reads CARRLQAVSPGTQFF. As DNA, the CDR3 is TGTGCCAGGAGACTCCAGGCCGTGAGTCCAGGGACGCAGTTTTTT.

Concerning this clonotype itself: One end of the junction is discordant with germline, which a read error may explain. This chain connects TRBV6-1 to TRBJ2-2; no clear D gene. CDR1 is MNHNS, CDR2 SASEGT, per germline. There are 15 residues in the CDR3. CDR3 nucleotide sequence: TGTGCCAGCAGACTCCAGGCTGGGATTACCGGTGAGCAGTTTTTT. Residues: CASRLQAGITGEQFF.

The V call is TRBV7-6, the J call TRBJ2-1, with 10 positions matching TRBD2. Unmatched junction bases numbered 16, after V lost 5 bases and J lost 9 bases. Germline CDR1 is SGHVS and CDR2 is FNYEAQ. This CDR3 region has 17 residues. The CDR3 spells CASSPVISGGGGGEQFF. CDR3 DNA: TGTGCCAGCAGCCCCGTTATCAGCGGGGGGGGGGGGGGTGAGCAGTTCTTC.

Concerning this clonotype itself: Relative to the germline gene, one junction end is altered; a read error may explain this. CDR3 nucleotide sequence: TGTGCGGGGCTCGGGGGCCGGGACCCAGATACCCAGTACTTT. It encodes CAGLGGRDPDTQYF. V is TRBV12-3 or TRBV12-4 and J is TRBJ2-3; D may be TRBD1 or TRBD2 (6 bases each). This CDR3 has 14 residues.

Only a few counts were recorded for this clonotype. The V gene is TRBV6-5, the J gene TRBJ2-4, with 8 nucleotides matching TRBD2. With the DNA end fitting TRBJ2-7 better, the J assignment may be wrong. Germline CDR1 is MNHEY and CDR2 is SVGAGI. This CDR3 is 14 amino acids long. CDR3 sequence reads: CASSYTQRGYEQYF. The DNA for the CDR3 is TGTGCCAGCAGTTATACCCAGCGGGGGTACGAGCAGTACTTC.

This clonotype was seen at least ten times. The CDR3 sequence is CASPKGGNTIYF. The CDR3 DNA reads TGTGCCAGCCCTAAGGGTGGAAACACCATATATTTT. The chain employs TRBV6-5 and TRBJ1-3; D gene ambiguous. CDR3 length equals 12 residues. V was trimmed by 8 bases and J by 3 bases, leaving 8 bases between them. The germline CDR1 and CDR2 sequences are MNHEY and SVGAGI.

The table lists this clonotype with many counts. The rearrangement joins TRBV11-3 to TRBJ2-2; no firm D call. V lost 5 bases and J lost 1, with 11 bases in between. Germline values: CDR1 SGHNT, CDR2 YENEEA. The length of the CDR3 is 15 residues. The CDR3 protein is CASSGRSENTGELFF. The CDR3 DNA follows: TGTGCCAGCAGCGGCCGGTCAGAGAACACCGGGGAGCTGTTTTTT.

This clonotype was recorded at least ten times. The V and J genes are TRBV4-1 and TRBJ2-7, with D unresolved. The V end lost 0 bases, the J end lost 5 bases, and 14 bases lay between the germline ends. Germline loops: CDR1 MGHRA, CDR2 YSYEKL. This CDR3 is 15 amino acids long. Here the CDR3 reads CASSQDGLGMNEQYF. As DNA, the CDR3 is TGCGCCAGCAGCCAAGACGGATTGGGGATGAACGAGCAGTACTTC.

The sample holds many counts of this clonotype. The chain joins TRBV6-1 to TRBJ1-4; D may be TRBD1 (5 bases). The ends were cut back, 6 bases at V and 7 bases at J, with 24 bases in the middle. The CDR3 is made up of 17 amino acids. Germline values: CDR1 MNHNS, CDR2 SASEGT. The CDR3 nucleotides are TGTGCCAGCAGGGAAATCGGGACGGGCTCCCAATTTGAAAAACTGTTTTTT. It specifies CASREIGTGSQFEKLFF.

V usage is TRBV7-2 and J usage is TRBJ2-5; the D gene could be TRBD1 or TRBD2 (5 bases each). The CDR3 spans 12 residues. The V and J ends lost 5 bases and 5 bases respectively, with 9 bases between them. Germline CDR1 and CDR2: SGHTA and FQGNSA. The CDR3 sequence: CASSPWGETQYF. CDR3 coding DNA: TGTGCCAGCAGCCCATGGGGGGAGACCCAGTACTTC. The whole variable domain, remainder taken from reference TRBV7-2 and TRBJ2-5, is GAGVSQSPSNKVTEKGKDVELRCDPISGHTALYWYRQSLGQGLEFLIYFQGNSAPDKSGLPSDRFSAERTGGSVSTLTIQRTQQEDSAVYLCASSPWGETQYFGPGTRLLVL.

Turning to this clonotype: A read error may account for a junction end that differs from germline. The chain links TRBV10-3 to TRBJ2-5; D tentatively reads TRBD1 or TRBD2 (7 bases each). The CDR3 sequence is 15 residues long. Per the germline V gene, CDR1 is ENHRY and CDR2 is SYGVKD. CDR3: CAGAHGGGGKETQYF. CDR3 DNA: TGTGCCGGGGCCCACGGGGGAGGGGGCAAAGAGACGCAGTACTTT.

Concerning this clonotype itself: At one end, the junction sequence differs from germline, possibly due to a read error. The V and J genes are TRBV4-1 and TRBJ2-1, with D tentatively TRBD2 (6 bases). This CDR3 spans 15 amino acids. Per germline, CDR1 MGHRA and CDR2 YSYEKL. CDR3 amino acids: CASTQGDSSSYEQFF. The DNA of the CDR3 is TGCGCCAGCACCCAAGGGGACTCCAGCTCCTACGAGCAGTTCTTC.